A single sample gave rise to the 20 T cell receptor beta chains below, sequenced in a study of metastatic and nonmetastatic thyroid tumors. Until they underwent thyroid surgery, no patient had received any treatment. TCRdb reprocessed the PCR reads using MiXCR. The table includes about 17,000 clones, approximately 15% detected once. Sequenced sample: blood. These receptors all stem from a male donor with papillary thyroid cancer or a benign thyroid nodule (not recorded which). Some clones in this sample may be carry-over from other donors' samples.

In this sample, this clone turned up many times. This sequence joins TRBV12-3 or TRBV12-4 and TRBJ2-1; 7 bases line up with TRBD1. The CDR3 is 16 amino acids. The ends lost 6 bases at V and 0 bases at J; junction bases unmatched: 8. CDR3 nucleotide sequence: TGTGCCAGCAGACATCAGGGGGAAAGCTCCTACAATGAGCAGTTCTTC. Residues: CASRHQGESSYNEQFF.

This clone was picked up a small number of times. The chain couples TRBV9 to TRBJ2-7; the match to TRBD2 covers 8 bases. This CDR3 contains 16 residues. Looked up from germline, CDR1 is SGDLS and CDR2 is YYNGEE. Trimming took 6 bases from V and 2 from J; bases not matched to a gene: 13. Here the CDR3 reads CASIPPVAGGPYEQYF. The CDR3 DNA is TGTGCCAGCATCCCTCCCGTGGCGGGAGGCCCCTACGAGCAGTACTTC.

The chain recombines TRBV11-3 with TRBJ2-7; TRBD1 might be the D (6 bases). The CDR3 totals 13 residues. Trimming removed 4 bases at V and 6 bases at J, with 13 bases between. Looked up from germline, CDR1 is SGHNT and CDR2 is YENEEA. The DNA of the CDR3 is TGTGCCAGCAGCTCACTAGACAGGACCGAGCAGTACTTC. Translating it yields CASSSLDRTEQYF.

This clone was seen many times. The chain is built from TRBV11-2 and TRBJ1-6; TRBD1 is a possible D gene (5 bases). V was shortened by 6 bases and J by 6 bases, with 18 bases between the two germline ends. From germline, CDR1 is SGHAT and CDR2 FQNNGV. The CDR3 spans 16 residues. The CDR3 region is CASRRRGGGINSPLHF. In nucleotides, the CDR3 is TGTGCCAGCAGGAGACGTGGGGGGGGGATTAATTCACCCCTCCACTTT.

At least ten counts were recorded for this clone. The chain has TRBV10-3 and TRBJ2-1; no clear D. Germline V gene lookup returns CDR1 ENHRY and CDR2 SYGVKD. The CDR3 runs 17 residues. The V and J ends lost 0 bases and 1 base respectively, with 13 bases between them. Here the CDR3 DNA reads TGTGCCATCAGTGAGTCGATTTCGGCCGTATCCTACAATGAGCAGTTCTTC. Encoded protein: CAISESISAVSYNEQFF.

This clone was recorded many times. The chain employs TRBV14 and TRBJ2-3, with D possibly TRBD1 on 6 matching bases. The CDR3 consists of 16 residues. From germline, CDR1 is SGHDN and CDR2 FVKESK. The germline V and J ends were trimmed by 1 base and 0 bases, with 11 bases remaining between them. CDR3 in amino acids: CASSQGVRGSTDTQYF. The CDR3 coding sequence is TGTGCCAGCAGCCAAGGGGTCAGGGGAAGCACAGATACGCAGTATTTT.

This clone was counted many times. The gene calls are TRBV7-6 and TRBJ2-3; 7 bases fit TRBD2. Germline loops: CDR1 SGHVS, CDR2 FNYEAQ. CDR3 length equals 16 residues. V lost 5 bases and J lost 0; bases outside the gene matches: 8. This chain's CDR3 is CASSRAGVLSTDTQYF. CDR3 DNA sequence: TGTGCCAGCAGCCGGGCGGGAGTGTTGAGCACAGATACGCAGTATTTT.

This clone was seen a handful of times. At one of its ends the junction is not consistent with the germline gene, which may arise from a read error. V and J are TRBV6-1 and TRBJ2-7; TRBD2 matches 11 bases. Germline V lookup: CDR1 MNHNS, CDR2 SASEGT. This CDR3 spans 15 amino acids. CDR3 nucleotides: TGTGCCACCAGTGATTCGACTAGCGGGACCCTCGAGCAGTACTTC. This sequence encodes CATSDSTSGTLEQYF.

This clone was detected ten times or more. The chain couples TRBV10-1 to TRBJ2-2, with TRBD1 as a possible D gene (6 bases). The germline CDR1 and CDR2 sequences are WNHNN and SYGVQD (reference sequence). V lost 5 bases and J 6 bases, leaving 10 bases between the germline ends. The CDR3 contains 13 residues. The CDR3 DNA is TGCGCCAGCAGTAAAGACAGGTCCGGGGAGCTGTTTTTT. As protein: CASSKDRSGELFF.

Sample share makes this clone medium-sized. The chain has TRBV4-1 and TRBJ1-1; maybe TRBD1 (5 bases). The V gene's germline CDR1 is MGHRA and CDR2 YSYEKL. The CDR3 runs 17 residues. V was trimmed by 2 bases and J by 3 bases, leaving 19 bases between them. Here the CDR3 reads CASSQIQGLRIDTEAFF. The CDR3 region has the DNA TGCGCCAGCAGCCAAATCCAGGGACTGAGGATTGACACTGAAGCTTTCTTT.

This clone was detected ten times or more. V and J are TRBV14 and TRBJ2-5, with 8 bases lining up with TRBD1. CDR1 SGHDN and CDR2 FVKESK come from the germline V gene. The J segment lost 5 bases and the V segment lost 4 bases, leaving 6 bases of the junction unmatched. The CDR3 consists of 14 residues. CDR3 in amino acids: CASSPDRARETQYF. The DNA for the CDR3 is TGTGCCAGCAGCCCGGACAGGGCTCGTGAGACCCAGTACTTC.

This clone has a count of ten or more. The chain joins TRBV27 to TRBJ2-7, with 9 positions matching TRBD1. Germline CDR1 is MNHEY and CDR2 is SMNVEV (reference sequence). The V and J ends lost 5 bases and 8 bases, in that order; junction bases with no gene match: 10. The CDR3 contains 14 residues. This CDR3 reads CASSLPGQGLQQYF. CDR3 in DNA: TGTGCCAGCAGTCTTCCGGGACAGGGTCTTCAGCAGTACTTC.

This clone was seen at least ten times. Other DNA variants within this sample encode the same CDR3. This sequence joins TRBV4-1 and TRBJ1-1; D not certain. Trimming stripped 1 base from V and 6 bases from J, with 15 bases between. The CDR3 length is 15 residues. In germline, CDR1 is MGHRA, CDR2 YSYEKL. The CDR3 DNA follows: TGCGCCAGCAGCCAAGGGTCCCGGGGTGGGCCTGAAGCTTTCTTT. Protein: CASSQGSRGGPEAFF.

This clone was detected a few times. The V gene is TRBV7-2, the J gene TRBJ2-7; tentative D call: TRBD2 (5 bases). Germline CDR1 SGHTA, CDR2 FQGNSA. The CDR3 has 12 residues. Trimming shortened V by 5 bases and J by 7 bases, and 12 bases separated the two germline ends. The CDR3 protein is CASSPGRREQYF. The CDR3 DNA reads TGTGCCAGCAGCCCCGGTAGGAGGGAGCAGTACTTC.

By frequency in the sample, this clone is medium-sized. V gene TRBV3-1 combines with J gene TRBJ2-7; D gene ambiguous. The V gene's germline CDR1 is LGHDT and CDR2 YNNKEL (reference sequence). This CDR3 spans 12 amino acids. V dropped 4 bases and J dropped 3 bases, with 7 bases sitting between them. In DNA, the CDR3 is TGTGCCAGCAGCCGTCGAAACTACGAGCAGTACTTC. Translating gives CASSRRNYEQYF.

This clone was detected ten times or more. The chain uses TRBV2 and TRBJ2-7; 14 bases align to TRBD2. Trimming at V came to 2 bases and at J to 6 bases, leaving 15 bases not matched to a gene. The CDR3 length is 19 residues. Germline V CDR1 and CDR2: SNHLY, FYNNEI. CDR3 region: CASSEPSGTSGGWGSEQYF. CDR3 DNA sequence: TGTGCCAGCAGTGAACCCTCCGGGACTAGCGGGGGTTGGGGCTCCGAGCAGTACTTC.

This clone was counted many times. The chain is built from TRBV19 and TRBJ1-5; D is possibly TRBD1 (5 bases). V was pared by 3 bases and J by 6 bases, with 18 bases between. Germline V gene lookup returns CDR1 LNHDA and CDR2 SQIVND (reference sequence). The CDR3 contains 16 residues. CDR3 loop: CASSISIGGGGQPQHF. As DNA, the CDR3 is TGTGCCAGTAGTATTTCGATCGGGGGAGGTGGTCAGCCCCAGCATTTT.

The chain is built from TRBV30 and TRBJ1-1; D unresolved. The CDR3 totals 16 residues. The germline CDR1 and CDR2 sequences are GTSNPN and SVGIG (reference sequence). V dropped 0 bases and J dropped 1 base, with 15 bases sitting between them. The CDR3 coding sequence is TGTGCCTGGAGTGTACGTGGAAAAGGGTCGAACACTGAAGCTTTCTTT. This codes for CAWSVRGKGSNTEAFF.

The V gene is TRBV5-1, the J gene TRBJ2-1; D may match TRBD1 or TRBD2 (5 bases each). Germline loops: CDR1 SGHRS, CDR2 YFSETQ. With 5 bases removed from V and 6 bases from J, the gap between germline ends came to 15 bases. CDR3 size: 14 residues. The CDR3 DNA reads TGCGCCAGCAGTCCCCGTGGGGGTCGCAATGAGCAGTTCTTC. Translation gives CASSPRGGRNEQFF.

This clone was observed at least ten times. The V gene is TRBV24-1, the J gene TRBJ2-2; tentatively, D is TRBD1 (6 bases). Germline CDR1 reads KGHDR; CDR2 reads SFDVKD. The CDR3 is 16 amino acids. Trimming cost V 4 bases and J 1 base, with 12 bases left between them. The CDR3 protein is CATSDGTRLNTGELFF. DNA of the CDR3: TGTGCCACCAGTGACGGGACACGCCTGAACACCGGGGAGCTGTTTTTT.